The entry below describes one T cell receptor (beta chain). Its antigen is not known. The sample originates from a study of Ad26.COV2.S vaccination and SARS-CoV-2 variants. Study overall: Recipients of Ad26.COV2.S got it intramuscularly, once or twice 56 days apart. Overall study results and limits: Breadth and depth estimates from TCRs may understate total T cell responses. Following vaccination, spike-specific CD8+ and CD4+ T cell responses reportedly exhibited substantial breadth. The study found higher spike-specific TCR breadth in vaccine than placebo recipients.

This CDR3 contains 14 residues. Germline CDR1 SGHTA, CDR2 FQGNSA. The germline V and J ends were trimmed by 5 bases and 1 base, with 10 bases remaining between them. Some clones are missing from TCRdb's copy, which holds only in-frame ones; the method was immunoSEQ multiplex PCR. The data hold approximately 500,000 clones, with 87% observed a single time. The sample's treatment: around 19 received Ad26.COV2.S at low or high dose, single or two shots; about five received placebo; per-sample allocation not given. On day 63 after the first injection, vaccine and placebo recipients gave samples. This receptor was identified in a person aged 18-60 years who received the Ad26.COV2.S COVID-19 vaccine or a placebo. The chain joins TRBV7-2 to TRBJ2-3; D is perhaps TRBD1 (5 bases). The sequencing used peripheral blood, collected in a trial of Ad26.COV2.S vaccine versus placebo. The CDR3 loop is CASSTRRGTDTQYF. CDR3 DNA: TGTGCCAGCAGCACACGCAGGGGCACAGATACGCAGTATTTT.